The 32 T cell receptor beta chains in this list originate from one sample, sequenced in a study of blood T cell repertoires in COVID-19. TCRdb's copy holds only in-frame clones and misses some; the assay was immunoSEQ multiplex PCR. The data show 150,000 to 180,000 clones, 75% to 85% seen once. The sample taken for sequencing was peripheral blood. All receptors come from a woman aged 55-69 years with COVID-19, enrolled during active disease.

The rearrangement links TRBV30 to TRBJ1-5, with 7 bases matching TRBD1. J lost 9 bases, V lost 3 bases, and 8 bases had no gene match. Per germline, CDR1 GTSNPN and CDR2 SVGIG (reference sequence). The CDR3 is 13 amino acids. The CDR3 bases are TGTGCCTGGAGAGGGGACAGTTCTGGGCCCCAGCATTTT. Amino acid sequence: CAWRGDSSGPQHF.

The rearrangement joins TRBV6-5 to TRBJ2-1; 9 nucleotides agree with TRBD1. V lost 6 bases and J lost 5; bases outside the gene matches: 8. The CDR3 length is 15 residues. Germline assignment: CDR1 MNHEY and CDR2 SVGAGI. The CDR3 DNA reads TGTGCCAGCAGATCCGGGACAGGGAACAACAATGAGCAGTTCTTC. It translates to CASRSGTGNNNEQFF.

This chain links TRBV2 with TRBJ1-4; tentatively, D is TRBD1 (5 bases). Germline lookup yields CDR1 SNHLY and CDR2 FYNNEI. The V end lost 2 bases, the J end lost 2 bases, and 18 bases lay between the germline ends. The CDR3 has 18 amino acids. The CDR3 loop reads CASSEWGGLASTNEKLFF. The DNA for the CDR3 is TGTGCCAGCAGTGAATGGGGCGGATTGGCTTCGACTAATGAAAAACTGTTTTTT.

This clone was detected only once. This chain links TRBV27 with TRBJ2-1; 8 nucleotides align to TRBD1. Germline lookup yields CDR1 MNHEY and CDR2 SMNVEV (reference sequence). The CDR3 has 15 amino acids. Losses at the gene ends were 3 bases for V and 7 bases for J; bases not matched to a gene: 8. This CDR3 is CASSFPDRVRNEQFF. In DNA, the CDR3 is TGTGCCAGCAGTTTCCCGGACAGGGTAAGGAATGAGCAGTTCTTC.

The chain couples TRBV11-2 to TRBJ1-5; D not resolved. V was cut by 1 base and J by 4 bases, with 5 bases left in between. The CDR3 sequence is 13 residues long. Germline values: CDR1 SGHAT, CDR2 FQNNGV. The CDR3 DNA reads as TGTGCCAGCAGCTTAGGAGTGAATCAGCCCCAGCATTTT. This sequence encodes CASSLGVNQPQHF.

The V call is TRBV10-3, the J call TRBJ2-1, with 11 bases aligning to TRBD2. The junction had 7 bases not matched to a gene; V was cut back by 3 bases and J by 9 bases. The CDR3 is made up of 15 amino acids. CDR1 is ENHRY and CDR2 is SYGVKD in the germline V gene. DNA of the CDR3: TGTGCCATCAGTGAAATTAGCGGGGGGGTCGGTGAGCAGTTCTTC. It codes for CAISEISGGVGEQFF.

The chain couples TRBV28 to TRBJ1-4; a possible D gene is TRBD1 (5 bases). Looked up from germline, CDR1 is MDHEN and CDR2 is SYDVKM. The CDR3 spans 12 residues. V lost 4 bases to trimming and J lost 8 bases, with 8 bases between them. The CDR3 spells CASSSGREKLFF. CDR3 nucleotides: TGTGCCAGCAGTTCAGGGAGGGAAAAACTGTTTTTT.

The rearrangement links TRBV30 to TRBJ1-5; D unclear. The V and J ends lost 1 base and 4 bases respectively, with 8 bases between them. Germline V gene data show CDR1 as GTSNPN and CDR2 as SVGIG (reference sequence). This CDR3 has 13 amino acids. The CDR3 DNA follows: TGTGCCTGGAGTGGAGGGCCAAATCAGCCCCAGCATTTT. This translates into CAWSGGPNQPQHF.

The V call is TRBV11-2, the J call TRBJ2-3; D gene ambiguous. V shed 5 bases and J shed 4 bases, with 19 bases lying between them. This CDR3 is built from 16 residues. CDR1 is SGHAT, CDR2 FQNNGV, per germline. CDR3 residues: CASSVPGSLRSDTQYF. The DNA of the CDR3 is TGTGCCAGCAGCGTCCCCGGGTCCCTTCGGTCAGATACGCAGTATTTT.

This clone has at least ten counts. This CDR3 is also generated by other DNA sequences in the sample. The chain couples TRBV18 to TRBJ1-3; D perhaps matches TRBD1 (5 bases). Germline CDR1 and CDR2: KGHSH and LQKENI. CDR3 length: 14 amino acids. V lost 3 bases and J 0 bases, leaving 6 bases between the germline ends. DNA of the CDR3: TGTGCCAGCTCACCCCAGGGCTCTGGAAACACCATATATTTT. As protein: CASSPQGSGNTIYF. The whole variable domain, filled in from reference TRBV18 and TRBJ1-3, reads NAGVMQNPRHLVRRRGQEARLRCSPMKGHSHVYWYRQLPEEGLKFMVYLQKENIIDESGMPKERFSAEFPKEGPSILRIQQVVRGDSAAYFCASSPQGSGNTIYFGEGSWLTVV.

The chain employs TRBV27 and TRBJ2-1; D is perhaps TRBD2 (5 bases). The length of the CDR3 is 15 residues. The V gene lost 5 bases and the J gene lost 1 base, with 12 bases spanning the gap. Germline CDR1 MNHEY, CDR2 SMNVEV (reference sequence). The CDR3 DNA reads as TGTGCCAGCAGTACCGGACGGGGTTCCTACAATGAGCAGTTCTTC. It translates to CASSTGRGSYNEQFF.

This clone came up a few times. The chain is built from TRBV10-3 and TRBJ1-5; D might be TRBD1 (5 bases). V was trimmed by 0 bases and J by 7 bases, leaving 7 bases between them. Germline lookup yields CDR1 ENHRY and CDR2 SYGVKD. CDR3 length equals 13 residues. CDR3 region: CAISESGEQPQHF. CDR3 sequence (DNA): TGTGCCATCAGTGAGTCAGGGGAACAGCCCCAGCATTTT.

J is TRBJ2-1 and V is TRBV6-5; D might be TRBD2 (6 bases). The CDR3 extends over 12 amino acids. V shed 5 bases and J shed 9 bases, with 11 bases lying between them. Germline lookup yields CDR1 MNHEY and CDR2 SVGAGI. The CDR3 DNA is TGTGCCAGCAGTCGGGAGTCAGCTGAGCAGTTCTTC. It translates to CASSRESAEQFF.

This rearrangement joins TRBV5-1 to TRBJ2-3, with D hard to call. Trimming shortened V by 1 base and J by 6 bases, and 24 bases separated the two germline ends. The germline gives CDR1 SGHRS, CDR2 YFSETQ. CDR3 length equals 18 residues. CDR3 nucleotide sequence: TGCGCCAGCAGCTTGTCCCCCCTCTCCGGGTCCTTCTTGGATACGCAGTATTTT. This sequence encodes CASSLSPLSGSFLDTQYF. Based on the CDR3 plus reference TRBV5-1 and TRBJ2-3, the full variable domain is KAGVTQTPRYLIKTRGQQVTLSCSPISGHRSVSWYQQTPGQGLQFLFEYFSETQRNKGNFPGRFSGRQFSNSRSEMNVSTLELGDSALYLCASSLSPLSGSFLDTQYFGPGTRLTVL.

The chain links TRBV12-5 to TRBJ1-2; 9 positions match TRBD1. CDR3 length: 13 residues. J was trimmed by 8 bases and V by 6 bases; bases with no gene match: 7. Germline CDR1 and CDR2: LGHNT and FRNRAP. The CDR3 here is CASGGDRELGYTF. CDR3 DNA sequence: TGTGCTAGTGGGGGGGACAGGGAGCTCGGCTACACCTTC.

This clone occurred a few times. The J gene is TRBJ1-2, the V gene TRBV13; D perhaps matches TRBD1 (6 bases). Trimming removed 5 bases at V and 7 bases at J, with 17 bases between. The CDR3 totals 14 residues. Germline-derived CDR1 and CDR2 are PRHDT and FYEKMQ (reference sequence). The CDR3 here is CASSTRRTDPGYTF. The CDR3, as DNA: TGTGCCAGCAGCACCCGAAGGACAGATCCTGGCTACACCTTC.

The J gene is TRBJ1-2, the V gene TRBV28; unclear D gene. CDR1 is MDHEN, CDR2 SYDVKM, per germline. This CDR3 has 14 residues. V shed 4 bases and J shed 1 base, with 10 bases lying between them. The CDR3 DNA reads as TGTGCCAGCAGTTACCACGGGGTTAACTATGGCTACACCTTC. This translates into CASSYHGVNYGYTF.

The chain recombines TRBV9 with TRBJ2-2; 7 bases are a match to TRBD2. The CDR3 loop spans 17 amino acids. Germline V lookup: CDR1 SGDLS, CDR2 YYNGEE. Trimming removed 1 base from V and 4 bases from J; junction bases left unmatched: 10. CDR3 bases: TGTGCCAGCAGCGTACTTCCTGGGAGGGAGGGCACCGGGGAGCTGTTTTTT. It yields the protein CASSVLPGREGTGELFF.

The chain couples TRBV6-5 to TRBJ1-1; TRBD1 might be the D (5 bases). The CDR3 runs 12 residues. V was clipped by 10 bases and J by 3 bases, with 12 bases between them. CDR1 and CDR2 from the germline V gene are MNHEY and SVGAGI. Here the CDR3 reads CATQGRDTEAFF. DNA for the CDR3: TGTGCCACCCAGGGAAGGGACACTGAAGCTTTCTTT.

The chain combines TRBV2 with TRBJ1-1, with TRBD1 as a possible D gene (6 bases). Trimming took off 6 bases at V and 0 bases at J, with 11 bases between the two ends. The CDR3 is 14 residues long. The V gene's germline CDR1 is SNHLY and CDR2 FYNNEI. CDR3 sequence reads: CASREDSLNTEAFF. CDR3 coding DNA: TGTGCCAGCAGGGAGGACAGTTTGAACACTGAAGCTTTCTTT.

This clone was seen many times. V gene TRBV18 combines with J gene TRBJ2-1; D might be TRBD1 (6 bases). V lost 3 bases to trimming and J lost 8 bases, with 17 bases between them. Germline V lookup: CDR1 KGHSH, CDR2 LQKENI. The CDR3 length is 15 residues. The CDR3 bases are TGTGCCAGCTCACCTAGGACAGCCCAGAACGATGAGCAGTTCTTC. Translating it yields CASSPRTAQNDEQFF.

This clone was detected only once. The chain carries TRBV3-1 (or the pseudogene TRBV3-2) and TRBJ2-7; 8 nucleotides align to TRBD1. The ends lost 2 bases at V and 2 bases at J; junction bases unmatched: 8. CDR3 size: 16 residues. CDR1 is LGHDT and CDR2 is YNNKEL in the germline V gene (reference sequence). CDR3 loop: CASSQIFRTGTYEQYF. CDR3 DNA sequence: TGTGCCAGCAGCCAAATTTTTCGGACAGGGACCTACGAGCAGTACTTC.

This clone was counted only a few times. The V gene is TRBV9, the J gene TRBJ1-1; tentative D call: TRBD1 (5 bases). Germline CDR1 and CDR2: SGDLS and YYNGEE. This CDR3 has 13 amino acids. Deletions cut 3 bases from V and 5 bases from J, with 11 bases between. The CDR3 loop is CASSAGGKTEAFF. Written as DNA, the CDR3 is TGTGCCAGCAGCGCCGGGGGTAAGACTGAAGCTTTCTTT.

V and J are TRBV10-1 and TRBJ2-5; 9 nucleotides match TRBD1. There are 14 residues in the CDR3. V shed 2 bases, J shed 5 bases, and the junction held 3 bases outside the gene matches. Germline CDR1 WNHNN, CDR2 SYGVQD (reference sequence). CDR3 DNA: TGCGCCAGCAGTGAGGCAGGGACAGGGGAGACCCAGTACTTC. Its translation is CASSEAGTGETQYF.

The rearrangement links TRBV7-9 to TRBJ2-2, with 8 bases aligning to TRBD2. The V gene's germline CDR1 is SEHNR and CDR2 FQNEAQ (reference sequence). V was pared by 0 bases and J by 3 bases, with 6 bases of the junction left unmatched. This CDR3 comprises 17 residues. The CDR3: CASSLARGGRYTGELFF. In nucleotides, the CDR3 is TGTGCCAGCAGCTTAGCGCGTGGCGGGAGGTACACCGGGGAGCTGTTTTTT.

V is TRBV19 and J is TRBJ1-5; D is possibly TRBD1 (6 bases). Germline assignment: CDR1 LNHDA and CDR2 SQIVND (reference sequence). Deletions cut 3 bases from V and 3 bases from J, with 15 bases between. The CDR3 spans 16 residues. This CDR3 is CASSMTDRLINQPQHF. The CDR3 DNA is TGTGCCAGTAGTATGACCGACAGGCTAATCAATCAGCCCCAGCATTTT.

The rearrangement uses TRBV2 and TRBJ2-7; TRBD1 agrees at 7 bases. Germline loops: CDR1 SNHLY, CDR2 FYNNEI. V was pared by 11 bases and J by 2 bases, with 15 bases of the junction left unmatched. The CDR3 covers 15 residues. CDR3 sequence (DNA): TGTGCCGGTAGTCGACAGGGAAAGGGCCCCTACGAGCAGTACTTC. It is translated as CAGSRQGKGPYEQYF.

CDR3 sequence reads: CASSYQWTGANYGYTF. The CDR3 nucleotides read TGTGCCAGCAGTTACCAATGGACAGGAGCTAACTATGGCTACACCTTC. The chain combines TRBV6-2 or TRBV6-3 with TRBJ1-2; 7 positions match TRBD1. CDR3 length equals 16 residues. V gave up 2 bases and J gave up 0 bases; unmatched junction bases: 6. Germline CDR1 and CDR2: MNHEY and SVGEGT.

The CDR3 is CASSNQGVYGYTF. The CDR3 DNA sequence: TGTGCCAGCAGCAATCAAGGGGTCTATGGCTACACCTTC. This chain uses TRBV7-9 with TRBJ1-2, with D possibly matching TRBD1 (5 bases). Trimming took 5 bases from V and 4 from J, leaving 11 bases between them. The length of the CDR3 is 13 residues. The V gene's germline CDR1 is SEHNR and CDR2 FQNEAQ (reference sequence).

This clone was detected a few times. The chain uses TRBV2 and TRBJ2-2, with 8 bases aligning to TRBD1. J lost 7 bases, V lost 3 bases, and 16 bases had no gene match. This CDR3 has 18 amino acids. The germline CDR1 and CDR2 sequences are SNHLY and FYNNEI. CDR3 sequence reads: CASSDRQGASEINGELFF. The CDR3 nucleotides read TGTGCCAGCAGTGATCGGCAGGGGGCTAGCGAAATCAACGGGGAGCTGTTTTTT.

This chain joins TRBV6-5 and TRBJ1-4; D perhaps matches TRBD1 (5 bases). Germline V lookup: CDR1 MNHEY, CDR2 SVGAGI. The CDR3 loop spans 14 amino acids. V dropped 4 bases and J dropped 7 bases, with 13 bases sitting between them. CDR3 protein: CASSSPGLGEKLFF. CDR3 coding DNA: TGTGCCAGCAGTTCACCAGGGTTAGGTGAAAAACTGTTTTTT.

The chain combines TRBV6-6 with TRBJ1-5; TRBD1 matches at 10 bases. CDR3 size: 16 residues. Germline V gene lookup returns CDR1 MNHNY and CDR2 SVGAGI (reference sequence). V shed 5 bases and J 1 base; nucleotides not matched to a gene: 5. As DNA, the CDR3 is TGTGCCAGCAGTCACCTGGGACAGGGGAGCAATCAGCCCCAGCATTTT. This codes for CASSHLGQGSNQPQHF.